The T cell receptor (beta chain) described here comes from a study of T cell responses to AZD1222 COVID-19 vaccine. General study points: Reports indicate that nearly half of spike-specific TCRs are directed at unmutated variant regions. There were mostly white British donors and more females than males, and clonal diversity was possibly underestimated. The study found Spike-specific TCR breadth and depth rose after two AZD1222 doses.

Using immunoSEQ multiplex PCR, the repertoire was profiled, and TCRdb retains in-frame clones only, with some absent. This table has 110,000 to 150,000 clones, 92% appearing once. The length of the CDR3 is 13 residues. Germline values: CDR1 MNHEY, CDR2 SVGAGI. The V and J ends lost 10 bases and 12 bases respectively, with 24 bases between them. In regard to this clone: The target antigen is unknown.

The chain uses TRBV6-5 and TRBJ1-1, with a weak D call TRBD1 (6 bases). The clonotype comes from an adult in good health. Sequenced material: peripheral blood, taken on day 0 of AZD1222 vaccination. CDR3 sequence reads: CATRPGGRGYPFF. In DNA, the CDR3 is TGTGCCACACGCCCTGGGGGCAGGGGATATCCTTTCTTT.